These 27 T cell receptor beta chains were sequenced from one sample in a study of beta chain features in type 1 diabetes. Study-level points and caveats: Among patients with Type 1 diabetes, TCRB CDR3s were moderately but significantly shorter in every one of the four CD4+ subsets.

Sequenced material consisted of expressed TCRB transcripts (all of the isolated RNA was reverse transcribed). Repertoires were generated with immunoSEQ multiplex PCR, while TCRdb's copy carries only in-frame clones and drops some. The data contain about 53,000 clones, 40% to 65% of them singletons. Their antigens are not known. The specimen was Tregs from blood. These receptor sequences come from a woman aged 40 to 50 with type 1 diabetes.

This rearrangement joins TRBV7-9 to TRBJ2-1, with 9 positions matching TRBD2. With 3 bases clipped from V and 7 bases from J, the junction kept 7 bases outside the gene matches. The germline V gene encodes CDR1 SEHNR and CDR2 FQNEAQ (reference sequence). The CDR3 sequence is 15 residues long. The DNA for the CDR3 is TGTGCCAGCAGCTTCAGCGGGGGGCAAAGGAATGAGCAGTTCTTC. Protein sequence: CASSFSGGQRNEQFF.

This clone was counted a single time. This chain uses TRBV7-9 with TRBJ2-3, with D perhaps TRBD1 (6 bases). Germline V gives CDR1 SEHNR, CDR2 FQNEAQ (reference sequence). The CDR3 contains 14 residues. The V end lost 2 bases, the J end lost 5 bases, and 11 bases lay between the germline ends. For the CDR3, the DNA is TGTGCCAGCAGCTTAAACAGGGCAGGAGATACGCAGTATTTT. Encoded protein: CASSLNRAGDTQYF. Full variable domain (rest looked up from reference TRBV7-9 and TRBJ2-3): DTGVSQNPRHKITKRGQNVTFRCDPISEHNRLYWYRQTLGQGPEFLTYFQNEAQLEKSRLLSDRFSAERPKGSFSTLEIQRTEQGDSAMYLCASSLNRAGDTQYFGPGTRLTVL.

The chain combines TRBV5-6 with TRBJ2-7; 7 nucleotides agree with TRBD2. V lost 2 bases, J lost 0 bases, and 5 bases stayed unmatched. Germline assignment: CDR1 SGHDT and CDR2 YYEEEE. This CDR3 spans 15 amino acids. The CDR3 reads CASSFRRGSSYEQYF. The CDR3 region has the DNA TGTGCCAGCAGCTTTAGGCGGGGGTCCTCCTACGAGCAGTACTTC.

This clone was recorded a few times. The J gene is TRBJ2-1, the V gene TRBV28; 7 nucleotides line up with TRBD2. CDR1 is MDHEN, CDR2 SYDVKM, per germline. The CDR3 is 15 amino acids. The junction had 9 bases not matched to a gene; V was cut back by 8 bases and J by 2 bases. The CDR3, as DNA: TGTGCCAGCCTAACCCCAAGCGGGGCCTACAATGAGCAGTTCTTC. It yields the protein CASLTPSGAYNEQFF.

The V call is TRBV7-2, the J call TRBJ1-5; D unresolved. The CDR3 has 13 amino acids. Germline V lookup: CDR1 SGHTA, CDR2 FQGNSA. Between the trimmed V and J ends, which lost 0 bases and 3 bases, there was a span of 3 bases. CDR3 loop: CASSLALNQPQHF. CDR3 sequence (DNA): TGTGCCAGCAGCTTAGCACTCAATCAGCCCCAGCATTTT.

The chain is built from TRBV5-1 and TRBJ2-1; perhaps TRBD2 as D (6 bases). The CDR3 covers 16 residues. Germline lookup yields CDR1 SGHRS and CDR2 YFSETQ. Trimming pared 6 bases from V and 2 bases from J, leaving 18 bases between. The CDR3 here is CASTGRGSPPYNEQFF. As DNA, the CDR3 is TGCGCCAGCACGGGTCGGGGGAGCCCACCCTACAATGAGCAGTTCTTC. The full variable domain, rest sourced from reference TRBV5-1 and TRBJ2-1, is KAGVTQTPRYLIKTRGQQVTLSCSPISGHRSVSWYQQTPGQGLQFLFEYFSETQRNKGNFPGRFSGRQFSNSRSEMNVSTLELGDSALYLCASTGRGSPPYNEQFFGPGTRLTVL.

J is TRBJ1-2 and V is TRBV7-3; D is possibly TRBD1 (6 bases). Germline lookup yields CDR1 SGHTA and CDR2 FQGTGA. Trimming cost V 4 bases and J 6 bases, with 15 bases left between them. The CDR3 is 14 residues long. CDR3 loop: CASSSSAGADGYTF. For the CDR3, the DNA is TGTGCCAGCAGCTCCTCGGCAGGGGCTGATGGCTACACCTTC. The whole variable domain, remainder taken from reference TRBV7-3 and TRBJ1-2, is GAGVSQTPSNKVTEKGKYVELRCDPISGHTALYWYRQSLGQGPEFLIYFQGTGAADDSGLPNDRFFAVRPEGSVSTLKIQRTERGDSAVYLCASSSSAGADGYTFGSGTRLTVV.

With regard to this clone: One junction end does not reproduce the germline sequence, and a read error may be involved. The chain couples TRBV29-1 to TRBJ1-1; no clear D. Germline assignment: CDR1 SQVTM and CDR2 ANQGSEA. The CDR3 has 10 amino acids. The DNA of the CDR3 is TGCAGCGGGGAGAACACTAAAGCTTTCTTT. Protein product: CSGENTKAFF.

This clone has more than one count but fewer than ten. The V call is TRBV7-2, the J call TRBJ1-5; TRBD1 agrees at 8 bases. The CDR3 runs to 15 residues. The V segment lost 3 bases and the J segment 3 bases; nucleotides outside the gene matches: 4. Germline assignment: CDR1 SGHTA and CDR2 FQGNSA. CDR3 nucleotide sequence: TGTGCCAGCAGCTTGACAGGGGTAGTCAATCAGCCCCAGCATTTT. This gives the protein CASSLTGVVNQPQHF. Full variable domain (rest looked up from reference TRBV7-2 and TRBJ1-5): GAGVSQSPSNKVTEKGKDVELRCDPISGHTALYWYRQSLGQGLEFLIYFQGNSAPDKSGLPSDRFSAERTGGSVSTLTIQRTQQEDSAVYLCASSLTGVVNQPQHFGDGTRLSIL.

This chain links TRBV4-3 with TRBJ2-3; 12 nucleotides agree with TRBD2. V was pared by 0 bases and J by 0 bases, with 7 bases of the junction left unmatched. CDR1 is LGHNA, CDR2 YSLEER, per germline. This CDR3 is 19 amino acids long. The CDR3 DNA reads as TGCGCCAGCAGCCAAGATACGGCTAGCGGGGGGGCTAGCACAGATACGCAGTATTTT. It is translated as CASSQDTASGGASTDTQYF.

This clone has only a few counts. This chain links TRBV7-2 with TRBJ2-5, with D hard to call. The length of the CDR3 is 13 residues. V was shortened by 5 bases and J by 9 bases, with 16 bases between the two germline ends. Germline CDR1 SGHTA, CDR2 FQGNSA. CDR3 nucleotides: TGTGCCAGCAGCGAGGCCCAGCAGAGGCCCCAGTACTTC. It encodes CASSEAQQRPQYF.

The chain links TRBV7-3 to TRBJ1-1; D is unresolved. CDR3 length: 16 residues. The V gene lost 5 bases and the J gene lost 1 base, with 17 bases spanning the gap. Per germline, CDR1 SGHTA and CDR2 FQGTGA. The CDR3 DNA reads TGTGCCAGCAGCCATTCCGCGGGGATGGGGAACACTGAAGCTTTCTTT. Translated, it gives CASSHSAGMGNTEAFF. The whole variable domain, filled in from reference TRBV7-3 and TRBJ1-1, reads GAGVSQTPSNKVTEKGKYVELRCDPISGHTALYWYRQSLGQGPEFLIYFQGTGAADDSGLPNDRFFAVRPEGSVSTLKIQRTERGDSAVYLCASSHSAGMGNTEAFFGQGTRLTVV.

CDR3 residues: CASSRTGIGKLFF. The CDR3 DNA sequence: TGTGCCAGCAGCAGGACAGGGATCGGAAAACTGTTTTTT. The genes are TRBV7-9 and TRBJ1-4; the match to TRBD1 covers 8 bases. Germline V gene data show CDR1 as SEHNR and CDR2 as FQNEAQ (reference sequence). Trimming at V came to 5 bases and at J to 10 bases, leaving 6 bases not matched to a gene. CDR3 length: 13 residues.

This clone was seen only a few times. The chain joins TRBV5-4 to TRBJ2-3; D remains unclear. Between the trimmed V and J ends, which lost 4 bases and 2 bases, there was a span of 17 bases. The CDR3 covers 16 residues. From germline, CDR1 is SGHNT and CDR2 YYREEE (reference sequence). The CDR3 DNA is TGTGCCAGCAGCCCGTTCGACCGACGACTCACAGATACGCAGTATTTT. Translation gives CASSPFDRRLTDTQYF.

This chain uses TRBV7-9 with TRBJ1-4, with 9 bases aligning to TRBD1. The CDR3 sequence is 15 residues long. The J segment lost 5 bases and the V segment lost 4 bases, leaving 5 bases of the junction unmatched. CDR1 and CDR2 (germline): SEHNR, FQNEAQ (reference sequence). The CDR3: CASSSPGQGNEKLFF. As DNA, the CDR3 is TGTGCCAGCAGCTCTCCGGGACAGGGAAATGAAAAACTGTTTTTT.

This clone was seen only once. This chain uses TRBV7-3 with TRBJ1-6; D gene ambiguous. Trimming left V 5 bases short and J 7 bases short, with 12 bases between. Germline-derived CDR1 and CDR2 are SGHTA and FQGTGA. The CDR3 is 14 amino acids. CDR3 nucleotides: TGTGCCAGCAGCCGCGGACGGGAGAATTCACCCCTCCACTTT. Its translation: CASSRGRENSPLHF.

The chain carries TRBV7-9 and TRBJ2-7, with D perhaps TRBD1 (6 bases). V was cut by 1 base and J by 2 bases, with 12 bases left in between. Germline CDR1 and CDR2: SEHNR and FQNEAQ (reference sequence). This CDR3 has 15 amino acids. The CDR3 coding sequence is TGTGCCAGCAGCTTAGGACAGGCCCAAACCTACGAGCAGTACTTC. Amino acids: CASSLGQAQTYEQYF.

This clone appeared once. The chain combines TRBV7-6 with TRBJ1-2, with D perhaps matching TRBD1 (5 bases). The CDR3 covers 12 residues. Per germline, CDR1 SGHVS and CDR2 FNYEAQ. The germline V and J ends were trimmed by 4 bases and 8 bases, with 11 bases remaining between them. This CDR3 is CASSSPGKGYTF. The CDR3 bases are TGTGCCAGCAGCTCCCCAGGGAAAGGCTACACCTTC.

CDR3 loop: CASSPGQGIEYGYTF. CDR3 nucleotide sequence: TGTGCCAGCAGTCCGGGACAGGGGATAGAGTATGGCTACACCTTC. The gene calls are TRBV27 and TRBJ1-2; 10 bases align to TRBD1. The CDR3 length is 15 residues. CDR1 and CDR2 from the germline V gene are MNHEY and SMNVEV (reference sequence). Unmatched junction bases numbered 8, after V lost 5 bases and J lost 5 bases.

This clone has just a few counts. The chain uses TRBV7-2 and TRBJ2-7, with a possible D match to TRBD2 (6 bases). CDR1 and CDR2 (germline): SGHTA, FQGNSA. The CDR3 is 15 amino acids. The germline V and J ends were trimmed by 3 bases and 3 bases, with 15 bases remaining between them. The CDR3 protein is CASSLGTGPIYEQYF. The CDR3 region has the DNA TGTGCCAGCAGCTTGGGGACTGGGCCCATCTACGAGCAGTACTTC.

The chain carries TRBV4-2 and TRBJ2-1; 11 nucleotides match TRBD2. V gave up 0 bases and J gave up 9 bases; unmatched junction bases: 7. The CDR3 is 16 amino acids. The V gene's germline CDR1 is LGHNA and CDR2 YNFKEQ. In DNA form, the CDR3 reads TGTGCCAGCAGCCAAGATCCTAGCGGGAGGTGGGTTGAGCAGTTCTTC. Protein sequence: CASSQDPSGRWVEQFF.

There are a few counts of this clone. The V gene is TRBV5-6, the J gene TRBJ2-6; 11 bases fit TRBD1. Germline V lookup: CDR1 SGHDT, CDR2 YYEEEE. The J segment lost 4 bases and the V segment lost 3 bases, leaving 3 bases of the junction unmatched. The CDR3 has 16 amino acids. The DNA for the CDR3 is TGTGCCAGCAGCTATGGACAGGGGGCCGGGGCCAACGTCCTGACTTTC. This sequence encodes CASSYGQGAGANVLTF.

In its sample, this clone ranks as medium-sized. An end of the junction differs from the germline gene, which may be a read error. The chain employs TRBV7-9 and TRBJ2-5; TRBD2 matches at 10 bases. CDR1 is SEHNR, CDR2 FQNEAQ, per germline (reference sequence). This CDR3 has 13 amino acids. The CDR3 loop is CASSLAGVETQYF. The CDR3 region has the DNA TGTGCCAGCAGCCTAGCGGGAGTAGAGACCCAGTACTTC.

The CDR3 sequence is CASNGAGTYNEQFF. The CDR3 region has the DNA TGTGCCAGCAATGGGGCGGGAACCTACAATGAGCAGTTCTTC. The chain recombines TRBV28 with TRBJ2-1; maybe TRBD2 (6 bases). The V gene lost 7 bases and the J gene lost 2 bases, with 12 bases spanning the gap. This CDR3 has 14 amino acids. CDR1 and CDR2 (germline): MDHEN, SYDVKM.

The CDR3 region is CASRPGGAGGNQPQHF. In DNA, the CDR3 is TGTGCCAGTAGGCCTGGAGGGGCGGGAGGAAATCAGCCCCAGCATTTT. The V gene is TRBV19, the J gene TRBJ1-5, with D tentatively TRBD1 (5 bases). Trimming shortened V by 6 bases and J by 4 bases, and 19 bases separated the two germline ends. The CDR3 consists of 16 residues. From germline, CDR1 is LNHDA and CDR2 SQIVND (reference sequence). The full variable domain, rest sourced from reference TRBV19 and TRBJ1-5, is DGGITQSPKYLFRKEGQNVTLSCEQNLNHDAMYWYRQDPGQGLRLIYYSQIVNDFQKGDIAEGYSVSREKKESFPLTVTSAQKNPTAFYLCASRPGGAGGNQPQHFGDGTRLSIL.

V gene TRBV6-1 combines with J gene TRBJ1-5; tentatively, D is TRBD1 (6 bases). V was shortened by 2 bases and J by 5 bases, with 19 bases between the two germline ends. The CDR3 contains 17 residues. CDR1 is MNHNS, CDR2 SASEGT, per germline. CDR3 sequence: CASSETPFNRADQPQHF. The DNA of the CDR3 is TGTGCCAGCAGTGAAACCCCTTTTAACAGGGCGGATCAGCCCCAGCATTTT.

The J gene is TRBJ2-7, the V gene TRBV28; 7 bases align to TRBD1. CDR1 is MDHEN and CDR2 is SYDVKM in the germline V gene. J was trimmed by 3 bases and V by 8 bases; bases with no gene match: 4. The CDR3 is 12 amino acids. The chain's CDR3 is CASQRQGYEQYF. Written as DNA, the CDR3 is TGTGCCAGCCAGAGACAGGGCTACGAGCAGTACTTC.